This T cell receptor beta chain originates from a study of beta chain features in type 1 diabetes. Study-wide background: Comparable age, gender and cell yields were observed in patients relative to healthy donors. Study-wide results and limits: Among patients with Type 1 diabetes, TCRB CDR3s were moderately but significantly shorter in every one of the four CD4+ subsets. Insertions at VDJ junctions were less frequent in type 1 diabetes patients. These patients also deleted more nucleotides at the same junctions.

As every portion of the isolated RNA was reverse transcribed, the sequencing read expressed TCRB transcripts. Some clones are missing from TCRdb's copy, which holds only in-frame ones; the method was immunoSEQ multiplex PCR. This table holds 150,000 or so clones, about 9.1% found once. Sorted CD4+ subsets: naive, central memory, regulatory, stem cell-like memory (CD45RO/CCR7/CD25/CD127/CD95/CD27 panel). The CDR3 loop spans 13 amino acids. CDR1 and CDR2 from the germline V gene are ENHRY and SYGVKD. The junction had 5 bases not matched to a gene; V was cut back by 8 bases and J by 2 bases. Concerning this clone itself: What it binds is unknown.

Sequencing was performed on central memory CD4+ T cells from blood. This clonotype originated in a woman aged 18 to 35 in good health. The chain has TRBV10-3 and TRBJ1-1; 7 positions match TRBD1. The CDR3: CAIGRGGNTEAFF. DNA of the CDR3: TGTGCCATCGGCAGAGGGGGCAACACTGAAGCTTTCTTT.